This passage covers 18 T cell receptor beta chains from one sample sequenced in a study of control samples from healthy donors and cancer patients (dated by TCRdb to the early 2020s). Libraries were constructed by the immunoSEQ multiplex PCR assay. In TCRdb, the immuneACCESS table is reduced to in-frame sequences with V and J assigned. These tables do not hold every clone; where another copy was compared, an unresolved V gene accounts for under half, and the others remain unexplained. The sample contains over 150,000 clones, approximately 94% of them found a single time. Of the sample, 12% to 15% is held by the ten largest clones. The sample taken for sequencing was PBMCs. The receptors here all came from a man aged 60-69 years with colorectal cancer.

J is TRBJ1-4 and V is TRBV14, with 7 bases that match TRBD1. Germline values: CDR1 SGHDN, CDR2 FVKESK. The CDR3 has 17 amino acids. V shed 1 base and J 7 bases; nucleotides not matched to a gene: 12. The CDR3 sequence is CASSQASGQAGFEKLFF. The DNA for the CDR3 is TGTGCCAGCAGCCAAGCCTCAGGACAGGCGGGATTTGAAAAACTGTTTTTT.

The count of this clone is one. The chain couples TRBV6-2 or TRBV6-3 to TRBJ2-3, with 8 bases identical to TRBD2. CDR1 is MNHEY and CDR2 is SVGEGT in the germline V gene. Unmatched junction bases numbered 8, after V lost 2 bases and J lost 7 bases. The CDR3 has 15 amino acids. This CDR3 reads CASSYGGLVGNTQYF. In nucleotides, the CDR3 is TGTGCCAGCAGTTACGGGGGACTAGTAGGAAATACGCAGTATTTT.

A single count supports this clone. The V call is TRBV7-2, the J call TRBJ2-3; D uncertain. V was cut by 1 base and J by 1 base, with 6 bases left in between. Germline CDR1 is SGHTA and CDR2 is FQGNSA. This CDR3 is 14 amino acids long. CDR3 amino acids: CASSLGAGTDTQYF. CDR3 sequence (DNA): TGTGCCAGCAGCTTAGGGGCGGGCACAGATACGCAGTATTTT.

This clone is a singleton in its sample. The chain recombines TRBV27 with TRBJ1-1; D gene unclear. There are 14 residues in the CDR3. The V gene's germline CDR1 is MNHEY and CDR2 SMNVEV (reference sequence). With 2 bases removed from V and 3 bases from J, the gap between germline ends came to 10 bases. The CDR3 reads CASSLTGTDTEAFF. In DNA form, the CDR3 reads TGTGCCAGCAGTTTAACGGGCACGGACACTGAAGCTTTCTTT.

The rearrangement joins TRBV25-1 to TRBJ2-1, with TRBD1 matching 9 bases. Germline trimming cut 2 bases from V and 6 bases from J; bases unmatched to any gene: 5. From germline, CDR1 is MGHDK and CDR2 SYGVNS. The CDR3 totals 15 residues. This chain's CDR3 is CASSEGDRVFNEQFF. The CDR3 nucleotides are TGTGCCAGCAGTGAAGGGGACAGGGTTTTCAATGAGCAGTTCTTC. Variable domain in full (rest from reference TRBV25-1 and TRBJ2-1): EADIYQTPRYLVIGTGKKITLECSQTMGHDKMYWYQQDPGMELHLIHYSYGVNSTEKGDLSSESTVSRIRTEHFPLTLESARPSHTSQYLCASSEGDRVFNEQFFGPGTRLTVL.

This chain joins TRBV18 and TRBJ2-5; TRBD2 agrees at 8 bases. The germline V gene encodes CDR1 KGHSH and CDR2 LQKENI. V lost 6 bases, J lost 3 bases, and 6 bases stayed unmatched. This CDR3 region has 14 residues. The DNA for the CDR3 is TGTGCCAGCTCTCAGACGACTAGCGAAGAGACCCAGTACTTC. It codes for CASSQTTSEETQYF.

V and J are TRBV27 and TRBJ2-1; D possibly corresponds to TRBD1 (8 bases). CDR3 length equals 16 residues. The germline V gene encodes CDR1 MNHEY and CDR2 SMNVEV (reference sequence). V dropped 2 bases and J dropped 7 bases, with 18 bases sitting between them. For the CDR3, the DNA is TGTGCCAGCAGTTTAGGGGCACAGGGGGGGGTGAATGAGCAGTTCTTC. Its protein is CASSLGAQGGVNEQFF.

The CDR3 DNA is TGTGCCAGTAGACCCCAAGGCGGAGAGGAGTGGGGCACTGAAGCTTTCTTT. The encoded protein is CASRPQGGEEWGTEAFF. This chain connects TRBV19 to TRBJ1-1; D remains ambiguous. Germline loops: CDR1 LNHDA, CDR2 SQIVND (reference sequence). This CDR3 is built from 17 residues. The V and J ends lost 6 bases and 4 bases respectively, with 24 bases between them.

The chain joins TRBV27 to TRBJ1-6; D ambiguous. V lost 2 bases and J 9 bases, leaving 8 bases between the germline ends. CDR1 is MNHEY and CDR2 is SMNVEV in the germline V gene (reference sequence). CDR3 size: 13 residues. CDR3 nucleotide sequence: TGTGCCAGCAGTTTAGAGAGGGCTTCACCCCTCCACTTT. It codes for CASSLERASPLHF.

V gene TRBV19 combines with J gene TRBJ1-2, with a possible D match to TRBD1 (5 bases). Per germline, CDR1 LNHDA and CDR2 SQIVND (reference sequence). Trimming left V 1 base short and J 2 bases short, with 11 bases between. The CDR3 is 15 amino acids. For the CDR3, the DNA is TGTGCCAGTAGTATAGTGGTGGGGGGAAACTATGGCTACACCTTC. It encodes CASSIVVGGNYGYTF.

The V call is TRBV6-2 or TRBV6-3, the J call TRBJ1-1; 8 bases line up with TRBD1. Trimming removed 2 bases from V and 5 bases from J; junction bases left unmatched: 10. CDR3 length: 16 amino acids. Germline lookup yields CDR1 MNHEY and CDR2 SVGEGT. CDR3 protein: CASSYPATGGKTEAFF. Here the CDR3 DNA reads TGTGCCAGCAGTTACCCTGCAACAGGGGGTAAGACTGAAGCTTTCTTT.

V gene TRBV7-8 combines with J gene TRBJ2-5, with TRBD2 identical over 9 bases. The V gene end was trimmed by 3 bases and the J gene end by 1 base; junction bases not matched to a gene: 6. Germline lookup yields CDR1 SGHVS and CDR2 FQNEAQ. The CDR3 spans 16 residues. CDR3: CASSFNSGGIQETQYF. The CDR3 DNA sequence: TGTGCCAGCAGCTTTAACAGCGGGGGGATCCAAGAGACCCAGTACTTC.

The chain employs TRBV5-6 and TRBJ1-6; TRBD1 matches 7 bases. Germline values: CDR1 SGHDT, CDR2 YYEEEE. The V gene end was trimmed by 3 bases and the J gene end by 7 bases; junction bases not matched to a gene: 7. This CDR3 is built from 15 residues. The CDR3, as DNA: TGTGCCAGCAGCTATGACAGGGTGGACAATTCACCCCTCCACTTT. This translates into CASSYDRVDNSPLHF.

The chain joins TRBV11-2 to TRBJ1-6, with 7 bases matching TRBD1. The CDR3 is 15 amino acids. Germline trimming cut 1 base from V and 7 bases from J; bases unmatched to any gene: 4. Looked up from germline, CDR1 is SGHAT and CDR2 is FQNNGV. The CDR3 is CASSLGDRVNSPLHF. In DNA form, the CDR3 reads TGTGCCAGCAGCTTAGGAGACAGGGTGAATTCACCCCTCCACTTT.

This chain uses TRBV5-1 with TRBJ1-1; D is uncertain. The V end was cut by 0 bases, the J end by 8 bases, with 14 bases between. The CDR3 loop spans 14 amino acids. Germline V CDR1 and CDR2: SGHRS, YFSETQ. DNA of the CDR3: TGCGCCAGCAGCTTGGTAGAATCCACGGGGGAAGCTTTCTTT. It is translated as CASSLVESTGEAFF.

The CDR3 DNA is TGTGCCAGCAGCTTGGGTCGACAGGGGGGAACTAATGAAAAACTGTTTTTT. Translating gives CASSLGRQGGTNEKLFF. V usage is TRBV5-8 and J usage is TRBJ1-4; 9 bases are a match to TRBD1. The V segment lost 0 bases and the J segment 1 base; nucleotides outside the gene matches: 4. Germline assignment: CDR1 SGHTS and CDR2 YDEGEE. CDR3 length equals 17 residues.

The chain recombines TRBV7-2 with TRBJ2-1; D remains ambiguous. CDR1 and CDR2 (germline): SGHTA, FQGNSA. V was pared by 4 bases and J by 10 bases, with 8 bases between. CDR3 length: 11 amino acids. As DNA, the CDR3 is TGTGCCAGCAGCTCCCCATTCGAGCAGTTCTTC. The encoded protein is CASSSPFEQFF. The complete variable domain, with remaining parts taken from reference TRBV7-2 and TRBJ2-1, reads GAGVSQSPSNKVTEKGKDVELRCDPISGHTALYWYRQSLGQGLEFLIYFQGNSAPDKSGLPSDRFSAERTGGSVSTLTIQRTQQEDSAVYLCASSSPFEQFFGPGTRLTVL.

In this sample, this clone turned up once. The V gene is TRBV5-6, the J gene TRBJ2-2, with D possibly being TRBD1 (7 bases). Looked up from germline, CDR1 is SGHDT and CDR2 is YYEEEE. Trimming took off 7 bases at V and 5 bases at J, with 18 bases between the two ends. There are 15 residues in the CDR3. In DNA form, the CDR3 reads TGTGCCAGCGCGTTCAGGGGGGCCGGAACCGGGGAGCTGTTTTTT. Translation gives CASAFRGAGTGELFF.